A single sample gave rise to the 28 T cell receptor beta chains below, sequenced in a study of identifying expanded T cells in peripheral blood. The assay was immunoSEQ multiplex PCR, and TCRdb's table has in-frame clones only and misses some. This sample has 90,000 or so clones, with 70% to 90% found just once. The sequencing input was blood. The receptors originated from a person aged 18 to 75 in good health.

The chain is built from TRBV19 and TRBJ1-1; 10 nucleotides line up with TRBD1. The CDR3 has 18 amino acids. J lost 0 bases, V lost 5 bases, and 12 bases had no gene match. Germline assignment: CDR1 LNHDA and CDR2 SQIVND (reference sequence). The CDR3 DNA reads as TGTGCCAGTAGTTGGAATTTGGCGGGACAGGGGCTGAACACTGAAGCTTTCTTT. This codes for CASSWNLAGQGLNTEAFF.

The CDR3 DNA is TGTGCCAGCAACATGCTGGGCCCTGGCGGGCAGCCCCAGCATTTT. Translated: CASNMLGPGGQPQHF. The genes are TRBV19 and TRBJ1-5, with D uncertain. Deletions cut 9 bases from V and 7 bases from J, with 22 bases between. Germline-derived CDR1 and CDR2 are LNHDA and SQIVND (reference sequence). The CDR3 consists of 15 residues. Variable domain in full (rest from reference TRBV19 and TRBJ1-5): DGGITQSPKYLFRKEGQNVTLSCEQNLNHDAMYWYRQDPGQGLRLIYYSQIVNDFQKGDIAEGYSVSREKKESFPLTVTSAQKNPTAFYLCASNMLGPGGQPQHFGDGTRLSIL.

The DNA of the CDR3 is TGCGCCAGCAGTCTGGGAGGGGAGTGGGTCGAGCAGTACTTC. Protein product: CASSLGGEWVEQYF. The genes are TRBV23-1 and TRBJ2-7; 7 bases are shared with TRBD2. TRBV23-1 falls under the ORF class, with uncertain function. The CDR3 loop spans 14 amino acids. The V and J ends lost 4 bases and 6 bases, in that order; junction bases with no gene match: 9.

This chain links TRBV11-2 with TRBJ2-2; TRBD1 matches at 8 bases. J gave up 4 bases and V 5 bases, and 6 bases lay outside the gene matches. This CDR3 contains 15 residues. Germline V gene lookup returns CDR1 SGHAT and CDR2 FQNNGV. CDR3 sequence reads: CASSRQGFGTGELFF. CDR3 DNA: TGTGCCAGCAGCCGACAGGGGTTTGGCACCGGGGAGCTGTTTTTT.

The chain employs TRBV7-2 and TRBJ1-1, with D uncertain. Deletions cut 1 base from V and 8 bases from J, with 11 bases between. Looked up from germline, CDR1 is SGHTA and CDR2 is FQGNSA. CDR3 size: 13 residues. The CDR3 loop is CASSLVRRREAFF. In DNA form, the CDR3 reads TGTGCCAGCAGCTTAGTTAGGCGGAGGGAAGCTTTCTTT. Drawing the rest from reference TRBV7-2 and TRBJ1-1, the complete variable domain is GAGVSQSPSNKVTEKGKDVELRCDPISGHTALYWYRQSLGQGLEFLIYFQGNSAPDKSGLPSDRFSAERTGGSVSTLTIQRTQQEDSAVYLCASSLVRRREAFFGQGTRLTVV.

The chain has TRBV7-9 and TRBJ1-2, with a tentative D call TRBD1 (5 bases). The CDR3 is made up of 16 amino acids. Trimming took 1 base from V and 3 from J, leaving 15 bases between them. The V gene's germline CDR1 is SEHNR and CDR2 FQNEAQ (reference sequence). The CDR3 sequence: CASSLGGTPGHYGYTF. CDR3 nucleotide sequence: TGTGCCAGCAGCTTAGGAGGGACCCCGGGGCACTATGGCTACACCTTC.

CDR3 region: CASSLSQFYEQYF. DNA for the CDR3: TGTGCCAGCAGTTTAAGTCAATTCTACGAGCAGTACTTC. The V gene is TRBV27, the J gene TRBJ2-7; D not resolved. The CDR3 consists of 13 residues. In germline, CDR1 is MNHEY, CDR2 SMNVEV (reference sequence). Trimming removed 2 bases at V and 3 bases at J, with 8 bases between.

The V gene is TRBV28, the J gene TRBJ2-3, with TRBD1 matching 9 bases. From germline, CDR1 is MDHEN and CDR2 SYDVKM. Trimming took 4 bases from V and 4 from J; bases not matched to a gene: 6. The CDR3 length is 15 residues. The CDR3 bases are TGTGCCAGCAGTTCTGCGACAGGGGGACCAGATACGCAGTATTTT. Residues: CASSSATGGPDTQYF.

The rearrangement joins TRBV19 to TRBJ1-1; a possible D gene is TRBD1 (6 bases). The CDR3 has 15 residues. Germline V gene sequence: CDR1 LNHDA, CDR2 SQIVND (reference sequence). Trimming pared 3 bases from V and 3 bases from J, leaving 14 bases between. CDR3 sequence: CASSMQGYPDTEAFF. For the CDR3, the DNA is TGTGCCAGTAGTATGCAGGGGTATCCGGACACTGAAGCTTTCTTT. Full variable domain (rest looked up from reference TRBV19 and TRBJ1-1): DGGITQSPKYLFRKEGQNVTLSCEQNLNHDAMYWYRQDPGQGLRLIYYSQIVNDFQKGDIAEGYSVSREKKESFPLTVTSAQKNPTAFYLCASSMQGYPDTEAFFGQGTRLTVV.

The V and J genes are TRBV6-6 and TRBJ1-5; D gene ambiguous. V was trimmed by 9 bases and J by 7 bases, leaving 16 bases between them. CDR3 length equals 13 residues. The V gene's germline CDR1 is MNHNY and CDR2 SVGAGI (reference sequence). CDR3: CASQVGSDQPQHF. CDR3 nucleotide sequence: TGTGCCAGTCAAGTGGGGTCGGACCAGCCCCAGCATTTT.

J is TRBJ1-2 and V is TRBV7-2, with a tentative D call TRBD1 (5 bases). V was trimmed by 5 bases and J by 2 bases, leaving 12 bases between them. Germline CDR1 is SGHTA and CDR2 is FQGNSA. This CDR3 is 14 amino acids long. Written as DNA, the CDR3 is TGTGCCAGCAGCCTATCGACAGAGAACTATGGCTACACCTTC. Protein product: CASSLSTENYGYTF.

The chain has TRBV28 and TRBJ2-2; possible D gene TRBD1, 6 bases. Trimming cost V 4 bases and J 5 bases, with 14 bases left between them. CDR1 and CDR2 (germline): MDHEN, SYDVKM. The CDR3 totals 15 residues. This CDR3 is CASSYRVAPTGELFF. The DNA for the CDR3 is TGTGCCAGCAGTTACAGGGTTGCGCCTACCGGGGAGCTGTTTTTT. Full variable domain (outside the CDR3, taken from reference TRBV28 and TRBJ2-2): DVKVTQSSRYLVKRTGEKVFLECVQDMDHENMFWYRQDPGLGLRLIYFSYDVKMKEKGDIPEGYSVSREKKERFSLILESASTNQTSMYLCASSYRVAPTGELFFGEGSRLTVL.

The V and J genes are TRBV7-2 and TRBJ1-2; D not certain. Germline CDR1 reads SGHTA; CDR2 reads FQGNSA. V was pared by 1 base and J by 10 bases, with 13 bases between. The CDR3 sequence is 13 residues long. The CDR3 region is CASSLGRLAAYTF. The CDR3 DNA reads as TGTGCCAGCAGCTTAGGCCGTCTAGCCGCCTACACCTTC.

This clone showed up just a few times. This sequence joins TRBV15 and TRBJ1-5, with 8 bases aligning to TRBD1. The germline V gene encodes CDR1 LNHNV and CDR2 YYDKDF (reference sequence). V was pared by 5 bases and J by 5 bases, with 8 bases of the junction left unmatched. This CDR3 is 15 amino acids long. The CDR3 DNA follows: TGTGCCACCAGCGCCAAGGACAGGGTGGATCAGCCCCAGCATTTT. It codes for CATSAKDRVDQPQHF.

The CDR3 region has the DNA TGCGCCAGCAGCCAAAGGAATGGCTACACCTTC. Translating it yields CASSQRNGYTF. The rearrangement uses TRBV4-1 and TRBJ1-2; the D is unclear. This CDR3 spans 11 amino acids. From germline, CDR1 is MGHRA and CDR2 YSYEKL. Trimming shortened V by 2 bases and J by 6 bases, and 4 bases separated the two germline ends.

This rearrangement joins TRBV2 to TRBJ1-1; D not resolved. The V gene's germline CDR1 is SNHLY and CDR2 FYNNEI. Trimming cost V 2 bases and J 5 bases, with 9 bases left between them. This CDR3 contains 13 residues. The CDR3 DNA is TGTGCCAGCAGTGAACCGGGAAGGACTGAAGCTTTCTTT. This codes for CASSEPGRTEAFF. Based on the CDR3 plus reference TRBV2 and TRBJ1-1, the full variable domain is EPEVTQTPSHQVTQMGQEVILRCVPISNHLYFYWYRQILGQKVEFLVSFYNNEISEKSEIFDDQFSVERPDGSNFTLKIRSTKLEDSAMYFCASSEPGRTEAFFGQGTRLTVV.

V usage is TRBV7-2 and J usage is TRBJ1-2; D remains unclear. The germline gives CDR1 SGHTA, CDR2 FQGNSA. The CDR3 has 15 residues. Trimming took off 4 bases at V and 7 bases at J, with 19 bases between the two ends. CDR3 protein: CASSYRELGRSGYTF. As DNA, the CDR3 is TGTGCCAGCAGCTACCGGGAACTAGGGCGGTCTGGCTACACCTTC. The complete variable domain, with remaining parts taken from reference TRBV7-2 and TRBJ1-2, reads GAGVSQSPSNKVTEKGKDVELRCDPISGHTALYWYRQSLGQGLEFLIYFQGNSAPDKSGLPSDRFSAERTGGSVSTLTIQRTQQEDSAVYLCASSYRELGRSGYTFGSGTRLTVV.

This chain uses TRBV18 with TRBJ2-7, with a possible D match to TRBD1 (6 bases). The CDR3 spans 15 residues. Germline-derived CDR1 and CDR2 are KGHSH and LQKENI. The ends were cut back, 1 base at V and 0 bases at J, with 10 bases in the middle. CDR3 in amino acids: CASSPQAGASYEQYF. In DNA, the CDR3 is TGTGCCAGCTCACCACAGGCAGGGGCCTCCTACGAGCAGTACTTC.

V gene TRBV6-5 combines with J gene TRBJ1-2, with a weak D call TRBD1 (6 bases). From germline, CDR1 is MNHEY and CDR2 SVGAGI. The CDR3 is 13 amino acids. V lost 10 bases to trimming and J lost 8 bases, with 20 bases between them. CDR3 DNA: TGTGCCACCCAGCACGGGGGGCGCCACGGCTACACCTTC. Translating it yields CATQHGGRHGYTF.

The V and J genes are TRBV5-1 and TRBJ2-2, with 10 bases aligning to TRBD2. V was pared by 4 bases and J by 4 bases, with 4 bases of the junction left unmatched. CDR1 SGHRS and CDR2 YFSETQ come from the germline V gene. CDR3 length equals 15 residues. The CDR3 DNA sequence: TGCGCCAGCAGCAGCCTAGCGGGGGTCACCGGGGAGCTGTTTTTT. Protein product: CASSSLAGVTGELFF.

Only one count was recorded for this clone. This chain links TRBV11-3 with TRBJ2-5; D tentatively fits TRBD1 or TRBD2 (6 bases each). CDR1 is SGHNT, CDR2 YENEEA, per germline. Trimming took 5 bases from V and 4 from J, leaving 17 bases between them. CDR3 size: 15 residues. CDR3 protein: CASSEGGLRVETQYF. Here the CDR3 DNA reads TGTGCCAGCAGCGAGGGGGGTCTCAGGGTAGAGACCCAGTACTTC. Based on the CDR3 plus reference TRBV11-3 and TRBJ2-5, the full variable domain is EAGVVQSPRYKIIEKKQPVAFWCNPISGHNTLYWYLQNLGQGPELLIRYENEEAVDDSQLPKDRFSAERLKGVDSTLKIQPAELGDSAVYLCASSEGGLRVETQYFGPGTRLLVL.

The chain carries TRBV9 and TRBJ1-2; no firm D call. The V gene's germline CDR1 is SGDLS and CDR2 YYNGEE. Trimming removed 1 base from V and 8 bases from J, with 12 bases in between. The CDR3 sequence is 13 residues long. The DNA for the CDR3 is TGTGCCAGCAGCGTACCCGACGGGGTCGGCTACACCTTC. It is translated as CASSVPDGVGYTF.

This clone occurred a few times. The genes are TRBV19 and TRBJ1-3; D is unresolved. V dropped 6 bases and J dropped 4 bases, with 16 bases sitting between them. There are 15 residues in the CDR3. Germline CDR1 reads LNHDA; CDR2 reads SQIVND (reference sequence). The CDR3 bases are TGTGCCAGTAGCCCCAATGCAGGTGGGGGAAACACCATATATTTT. Protein product: CASSPNAGGGNTIYF.

The V and J genes are TRBV9 and TRBJ1-2; TRBD1 agrees at 10 bases. This CDR3 spans 15 amino acids. With V trimmed by 3 bases and J by 5 bases, 7 bases remained unmatched. The germline gives CDR1 SGDLS, CDR2 YYNGEE. The CDR3 coding sequence is TGTGCCAGCAGCGCCCCGGGGACAGGGGATTATGGCTACACCTTC. This sequence encodes CASSAPGTGDYGYTF. Supplemented by reference TRBV9 and TRBJ1-2, the full variable domain reads DSGVTQTPKHLITATGQRVTLRCSPRSGDLSVYWYQQSLDQGLQFLIQYYNGEERAKGNILERFSAQQFPDLHSELNLSSLELGDSALYFCASSAPGTGDYGYTFGSGTRLTVV.

The chain joins TRBV6-6 to TRBJ1-4; tentatively, D is TRBD1 (5 bases). Per germline, CDR1 MNHNY and CDR2 SVGAGI (reference sequence). This CDR3 is built from 13 residues. V shed 5 bases and J shed 4 bases, with 8 bases lying between them. The CDR3 here is CASSRGLNEKLFF. In DNA form, the CDR3 reads TGTGCCAGCAGTCGGGGCCTTAATGAAAAACTGTTTTTT.

The chain has TRBV4-3 and TRBJ2-7, with D possibly TRBD2 on 5 matching bases. Trimming cost V 0 bases and J 4 bases, with 7 bases left between them. The CDR3 runs 13 residues. CDR1 and CDR2 from the germline V gene are LGHNA and YSLEER. As DNA, the CDR3 is TGCGCCAGCAGCCAAGATAGAGGGTACGAGCAGTACTTC. This translates into CASSQDRGYEQYF.

This clone was observed once. The J gene is TRBJ2-3, the V gene TRBV28, with 9 bases fitting TRBD1. V gave up 5 bases and J gave up 3 bases; unmatched junction bases: 6. The CDR3 spans 15 residues. The V gene's germline CDR1 is MDHEN and CDR2 SYDVKM. In DNA form, the CDR3 reads TGTGCCAGCAGTCCGGGACAGGGTTGGACAGATACGCAGTATTTT. It yields the protein CASSPGQGWTDTQYF.

This chain connects TRBV7-2 to TRBJ2-3; 9 bases map to TRBD2. Unmatched junction bases numbered 8, after V lost 4 bases and J lost 0 bases. Germline lookup yields CDR1 SGHTA and CDR2 FQGNSA. The CDR3 has 17 residues. This CDR3 is CASSSWGLAGSTDTQYF. CDR3 nucleotide sequence: TGTGCCAGCAGCTCTTGGGGGCTAGCGGGGAGCACAGATACGCAGTATTTT. The full variable domain, its missing parts supplied by reference TRBV7-2 and TRBJ2-3, is GAGVSQSPSNKVTEKGKDVELRCDPISGHTALYWYRQSLGQGLEFLIYFQGNSAPDKSGLPSDRFSAERTGGSVSTLTIQRTQQEDSAVYLCASSSWGLAGSTDTQYFGPGTRLTVL.